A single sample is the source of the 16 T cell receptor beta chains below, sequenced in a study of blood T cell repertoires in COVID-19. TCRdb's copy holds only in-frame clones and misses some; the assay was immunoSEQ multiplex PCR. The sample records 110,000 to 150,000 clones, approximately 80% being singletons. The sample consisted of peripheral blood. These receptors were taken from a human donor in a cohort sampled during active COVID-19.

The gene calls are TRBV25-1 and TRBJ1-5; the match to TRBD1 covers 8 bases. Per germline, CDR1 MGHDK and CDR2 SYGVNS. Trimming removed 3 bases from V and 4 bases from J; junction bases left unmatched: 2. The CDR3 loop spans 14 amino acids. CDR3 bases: TGTGCCAGCAGTGACAGACAGGGGAATCAGCCCCAGCATTTT. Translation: CASSDRQGNQPQHF.

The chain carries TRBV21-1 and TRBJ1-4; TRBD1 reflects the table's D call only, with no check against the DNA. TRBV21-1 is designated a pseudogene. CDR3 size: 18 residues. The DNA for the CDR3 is TGTGCCAGCAGCAGCCAATCCCCCAGGTGCACTCCCGATGAAAAACTGTTTTTT. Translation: CASSSQSPRCTPDEKLFF.

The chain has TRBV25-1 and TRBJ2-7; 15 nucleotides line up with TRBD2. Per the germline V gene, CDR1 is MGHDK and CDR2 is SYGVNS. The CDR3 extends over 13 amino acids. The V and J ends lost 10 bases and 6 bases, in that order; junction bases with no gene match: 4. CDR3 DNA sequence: TGTGCCACCGGGACTAGCGGGGGGCTCGAGCAGTACTTC. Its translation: CATGTSGGLEQYF.

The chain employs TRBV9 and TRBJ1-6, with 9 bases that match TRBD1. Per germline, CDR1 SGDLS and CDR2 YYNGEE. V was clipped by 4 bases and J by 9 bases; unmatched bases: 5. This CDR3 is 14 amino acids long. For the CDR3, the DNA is TGTGCCAGCAGCCGGGACAGGGTTCGTTCACCCCTCCACTTT. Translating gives CASSRDRVRSPLHF.

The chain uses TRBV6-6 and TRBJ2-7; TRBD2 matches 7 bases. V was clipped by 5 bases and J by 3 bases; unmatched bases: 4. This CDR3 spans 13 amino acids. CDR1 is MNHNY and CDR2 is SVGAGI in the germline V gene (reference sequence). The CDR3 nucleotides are TGTGCCAGCAGTCGGACTAGGGGCTACGAGCAGTACTTC. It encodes CASSRTRGYEQYF.

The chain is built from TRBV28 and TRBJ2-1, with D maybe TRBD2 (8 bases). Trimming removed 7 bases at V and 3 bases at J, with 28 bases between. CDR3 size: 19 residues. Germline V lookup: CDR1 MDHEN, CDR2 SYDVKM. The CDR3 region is CASTIIRGLAGRLYNEQFF. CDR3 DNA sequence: TGTGCCAGCACCATCATAAGGGGGCTAGCGGGTCGTCTCTACAATGAGCAGTTCTTC.

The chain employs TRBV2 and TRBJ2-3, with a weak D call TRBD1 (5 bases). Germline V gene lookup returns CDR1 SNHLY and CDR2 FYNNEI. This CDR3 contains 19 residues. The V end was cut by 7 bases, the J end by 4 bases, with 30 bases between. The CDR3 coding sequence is TGTGCCAGCACCGAAGCCTACCTTTGGGGCAAAGCAAGGTCAGATACGCAGTATTTT. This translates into CASTEAYLWGKARSDTQYF.

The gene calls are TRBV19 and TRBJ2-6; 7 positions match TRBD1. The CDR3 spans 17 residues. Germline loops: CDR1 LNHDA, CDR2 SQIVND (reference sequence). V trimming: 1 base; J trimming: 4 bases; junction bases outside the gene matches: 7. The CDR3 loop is CASSIGGTVAGANVLTF. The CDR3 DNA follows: TGTGCCAGTAGTATAGGTGGGACAGTGGCCGGGGCCAACGTCCTGACTTTC. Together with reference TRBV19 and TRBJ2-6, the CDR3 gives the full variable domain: DGGITQSPKYLFRKEGQNVTLSCEQNLNHDAMYWYRQDPGQGLRLIYYSQIVNDFQKGDIAEGYSVSREKKESFPLTVTSAQKNPTAFYLCASSIGGTVAGANVLTFGAGSRLTVL.

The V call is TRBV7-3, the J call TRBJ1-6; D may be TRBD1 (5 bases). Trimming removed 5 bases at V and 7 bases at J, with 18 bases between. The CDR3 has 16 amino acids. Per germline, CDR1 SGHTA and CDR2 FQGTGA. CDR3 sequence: CASSVSAGEGNSPLHF. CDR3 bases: TGTGCCAGCAGCGTCTCAGCGGGGGAGGGGAATTCACCCCTCCACTTT. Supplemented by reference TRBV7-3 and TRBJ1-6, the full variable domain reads GAGVSQTPSNKVTEKGKYVELRCDPISGHTALYWYRQSLGQGPEFLIYFQGTGAADDSGLPNDRFFAVRPEGSVSTLKIQRTERGDSAVYLCASSVSAGEGNSPLHFGNGTRLTVT.

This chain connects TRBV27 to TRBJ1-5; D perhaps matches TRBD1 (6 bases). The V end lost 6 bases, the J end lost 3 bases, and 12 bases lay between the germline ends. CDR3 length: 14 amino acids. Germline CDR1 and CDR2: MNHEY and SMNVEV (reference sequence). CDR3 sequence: CASREGQLNQPQHF. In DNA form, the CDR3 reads TGTGCCAGCAGGGAAGGACAGCTCAATCAGCCCCAGCATTTT.

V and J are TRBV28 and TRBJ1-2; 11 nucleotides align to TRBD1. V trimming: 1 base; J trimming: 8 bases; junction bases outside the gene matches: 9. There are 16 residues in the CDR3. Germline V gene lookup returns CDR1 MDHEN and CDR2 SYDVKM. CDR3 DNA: TGTGCCAGCAGTTTATTGGGACAGGGGGGACGTAGAGGCTACACCTTC. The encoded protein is CASSLLGQGGRRGYTF.

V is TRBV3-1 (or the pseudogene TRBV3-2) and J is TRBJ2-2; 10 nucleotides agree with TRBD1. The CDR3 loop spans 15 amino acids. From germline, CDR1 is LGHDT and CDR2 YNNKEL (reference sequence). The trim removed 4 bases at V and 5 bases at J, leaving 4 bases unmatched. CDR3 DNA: TGTGCCAGCAGCCTGCGGACAGGGGGGACCGGGGAGCTGTTTTTT. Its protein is CASSLRTGGTGELFF.

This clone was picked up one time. The CDR3 protein is CASNNYDPGAGANVLTF. In nucleotides, the CDR3 is TGTGCCAGTAATAATTATGATCCGGGGGCTGGGGCCAACGTCCTGACTTTC. The rearrangement joins TRBV19 to TRBJ2-6, with D possibly matching TRBD2 (6 bases). This CDR3 spans 17 amino acids. Germline CDR1 LNHDA, CDR2 SQIVND (reference sequence). V was shortened by 7 bases and J by 2 bases, with 18 bases between the two germline ends. The whole variable domain, filled in from reference TRBV19 and TRBJ2-6, reads DGGITQSPKYLFRKEGQNVTLSCEQNLNHDAMYWYRQDPGQGLRLIYYSQIVNDFQKGDIAEGYSVSREKKESFPLTVTSAQKNPTAFYLCASNNYDPGAGANVLTFGAGSRLTVL.

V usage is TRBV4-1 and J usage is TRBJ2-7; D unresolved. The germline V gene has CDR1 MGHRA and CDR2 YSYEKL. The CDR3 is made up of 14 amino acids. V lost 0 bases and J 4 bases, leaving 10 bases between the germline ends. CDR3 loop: CASSQDWPLYEQYF. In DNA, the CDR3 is TGCGCCAGCAGCCAAGATTGGCCCTTATACGAGCAGTACTTC.

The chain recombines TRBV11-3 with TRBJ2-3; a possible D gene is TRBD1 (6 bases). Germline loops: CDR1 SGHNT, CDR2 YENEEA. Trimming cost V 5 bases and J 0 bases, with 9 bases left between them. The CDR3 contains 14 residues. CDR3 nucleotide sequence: TGTGCCAGCAGCACGGGACAAAGCACAGATACGCAGTATTTT. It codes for CASSTGQSTDTQYF.

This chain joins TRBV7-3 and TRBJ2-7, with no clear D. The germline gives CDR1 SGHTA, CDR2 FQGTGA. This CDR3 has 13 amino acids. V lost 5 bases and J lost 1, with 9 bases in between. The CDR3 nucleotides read TGTGCCAGCAGCCGACAAGCTTCCTACGAGCAGTACTTC. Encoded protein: CASSRQASYEQYF. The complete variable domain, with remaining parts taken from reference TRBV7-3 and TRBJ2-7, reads GAGVSQTPSNKVTEKGKYVELRCDPISGHTALYWYRQSLGQGPEFLIYFQGTGAADDSGLPNDRFFAVRPEGSVSTLKIQRTERGDSAVYLCASSRQASYEQYFGPGTRLTVT.